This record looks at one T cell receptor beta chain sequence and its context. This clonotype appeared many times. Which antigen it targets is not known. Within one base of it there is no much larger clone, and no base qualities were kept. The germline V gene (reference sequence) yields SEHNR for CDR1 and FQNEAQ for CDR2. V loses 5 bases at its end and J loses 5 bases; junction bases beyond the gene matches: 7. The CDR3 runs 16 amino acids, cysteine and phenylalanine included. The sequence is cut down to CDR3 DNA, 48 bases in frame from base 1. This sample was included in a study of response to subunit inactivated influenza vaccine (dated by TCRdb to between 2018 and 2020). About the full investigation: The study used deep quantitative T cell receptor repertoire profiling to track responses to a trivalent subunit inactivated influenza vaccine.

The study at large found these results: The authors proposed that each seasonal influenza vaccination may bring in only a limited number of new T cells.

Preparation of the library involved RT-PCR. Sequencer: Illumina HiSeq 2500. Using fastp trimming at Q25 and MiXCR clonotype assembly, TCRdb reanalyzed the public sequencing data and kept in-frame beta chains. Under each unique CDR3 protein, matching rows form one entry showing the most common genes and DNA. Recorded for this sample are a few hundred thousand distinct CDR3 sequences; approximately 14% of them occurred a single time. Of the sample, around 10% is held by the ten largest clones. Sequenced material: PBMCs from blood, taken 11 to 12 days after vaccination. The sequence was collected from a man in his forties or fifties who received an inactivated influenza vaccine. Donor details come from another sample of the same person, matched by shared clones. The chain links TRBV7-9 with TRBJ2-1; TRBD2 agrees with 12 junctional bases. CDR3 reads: CASSTSGRRFHNEQFF. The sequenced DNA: TGTGCCAGCAGCACTAGCGGGAGGCGATTCCACAATGAGCAGTTCTTC.